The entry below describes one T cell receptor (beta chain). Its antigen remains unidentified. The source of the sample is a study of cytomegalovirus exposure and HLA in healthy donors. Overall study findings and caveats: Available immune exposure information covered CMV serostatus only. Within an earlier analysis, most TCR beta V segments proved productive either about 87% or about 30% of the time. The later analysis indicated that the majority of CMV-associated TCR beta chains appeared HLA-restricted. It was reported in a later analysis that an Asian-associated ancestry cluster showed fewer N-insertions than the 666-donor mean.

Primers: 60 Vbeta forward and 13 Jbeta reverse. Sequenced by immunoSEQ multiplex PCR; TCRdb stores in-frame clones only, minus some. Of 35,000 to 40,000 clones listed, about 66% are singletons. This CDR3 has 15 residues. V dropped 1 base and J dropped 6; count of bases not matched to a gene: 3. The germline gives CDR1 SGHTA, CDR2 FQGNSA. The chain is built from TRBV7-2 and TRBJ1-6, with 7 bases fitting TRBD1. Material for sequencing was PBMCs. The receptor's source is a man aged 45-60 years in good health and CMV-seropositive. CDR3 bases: TGTGCCAGCAGCTTAGAAAGGGGGCTTAATTCACCCCTCCACTTT. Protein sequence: CASSLERGLNSPLHF.